This section outlines one TCR beta chain sequence together with its context. Antigen specificity is unknown. Other DNA sequences in the sample encode the same CDR3. These data belong to a study of shared clonotypes between healthy human individuals. Across the study: Per-donor plates numbered three CD4 naive, three CD4 memory, two CD8 naive and one CD8 memory.

Original handling: Filtering differed because ImmunoSEQ produced junction-only sequences that carried no quality scores. Clones were sequenced by immunoSEQ multiplex PCR, and TCRdb holds only the in-frame ones, with some missing. Clone size and the V and J calls come from that table; the DNA yielded D and trimming. The sample records around 1.5 million clones, 95% to 99% being singletons. Study conclusions and caveats: Among donors, clonotype sharing was expected to be affected by sequencing depth.

The germline gives CDR1 SEHNR, CDR2 FQNEAQ (reference sequence). V was cut by 3 bases and J by 1 base, with 7 bases left in between. The CDR3 has 14 residues. The chain joins TRBV7-9 to TRBJ2-1; D is unclear. Source material: naive CD4+ T cells sorted from blood. The subset is: CD45RA+ positively selected. This receptor was taken from a man aged 25-45 years in good health. The CDR3 is CASSFLVSYNEQFF. CDR3 nucleotides: TGTGCCAGCAGCTTCCTAGTTTCCTACAATGAGCAGTTCTTC.